The source of this TCR beta chain is a study of shared clonotypes between healthy human individuals. Using immunoSEQ multiplex PCR, the repertoire was profiled, and TCRdb retains in-frame clones only, with some absent. The table shows 110,000 or so clones, with 68% occurring only once. Sequenced sample: memory CD8+ T cells sorted from blood. Subset in this sample: CD45RO+ cells pooled with CCR7-negative TemRA cells. This clonotype was sampled from a woman aged 25 to 39 in good health.

This CDR3 is CASSTGTPYSGANVLTF. Here the CDR3 DNA reads TGTGCCAGCAGTACCGGGACACCCTACTCTGGGGCCAACGTCCTGACTTTC. This rearrangement joins TRBV2 to TRBJ2-6; possibly TRBD1 for D (6 bases). The CDR3 consists of 17 residues. V dropped 5 bases and J dropped 0 bases, with 14 bases sitting between them. Looked up from germline, CDR1 is SNHLY and CDR2 is FYNNEI. Full variable domain (outside the CDR3, taken from reference TRBV2 and TRBJ2-6): EPEVTQTPSHQVTQMGQEVILRCVPISNHLYFYWYRQILGQKVEFLVSFYNNEISEKSEIFDDQFSVERPDGSNFTLKIRSTKLEDSAMYFCASSTGTPYSGANVLTFGAGSRLTVL.